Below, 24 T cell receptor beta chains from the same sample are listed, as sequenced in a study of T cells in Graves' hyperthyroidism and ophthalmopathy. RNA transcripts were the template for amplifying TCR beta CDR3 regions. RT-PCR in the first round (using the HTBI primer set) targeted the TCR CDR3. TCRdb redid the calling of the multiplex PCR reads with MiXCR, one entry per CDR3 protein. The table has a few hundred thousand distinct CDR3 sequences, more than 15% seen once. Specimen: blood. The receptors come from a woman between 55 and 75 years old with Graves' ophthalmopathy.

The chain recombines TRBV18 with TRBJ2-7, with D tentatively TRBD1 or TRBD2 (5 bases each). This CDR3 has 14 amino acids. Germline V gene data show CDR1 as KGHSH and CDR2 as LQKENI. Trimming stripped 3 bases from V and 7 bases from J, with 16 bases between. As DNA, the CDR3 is TGTGCCAGCTCACCCGAATCCTGGGGGAATGAGCAGTACTTC. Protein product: CASSPESWGNEQYF.

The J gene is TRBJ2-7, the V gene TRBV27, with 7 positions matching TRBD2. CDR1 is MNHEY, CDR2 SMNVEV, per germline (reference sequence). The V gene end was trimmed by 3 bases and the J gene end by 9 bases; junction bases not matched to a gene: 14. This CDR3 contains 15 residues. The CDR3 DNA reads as TGTGCCAGCAGTTTGAAGACTAGCAGGTACCAGCGGCAGTACTTC. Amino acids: CASSLKTSRYQRQYF.

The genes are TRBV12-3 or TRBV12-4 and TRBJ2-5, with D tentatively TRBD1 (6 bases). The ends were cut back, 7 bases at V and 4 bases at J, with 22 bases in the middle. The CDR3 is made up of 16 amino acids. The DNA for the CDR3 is TGTGCCAGCACCCCAGCGAGGGCAGGGGAATTAGAGACCCAGTACTTC. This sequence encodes CASTPARAGELETQYF.

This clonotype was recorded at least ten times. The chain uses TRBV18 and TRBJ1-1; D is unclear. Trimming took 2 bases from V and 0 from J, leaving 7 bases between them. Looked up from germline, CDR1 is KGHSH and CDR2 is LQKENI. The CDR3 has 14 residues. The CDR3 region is CASSPTVMNTEAFF. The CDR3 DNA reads TGTGCCAGCTCACCAACTGTAATGAACACTGAAGCTTTCTTT.

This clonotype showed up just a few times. The CDR3 DNA is TGTGCCAGCAGCACCGTCGGGGGAACCTACAATGAGCAGTTCTTC. Its protein product is CASSTVGGTYNEQFF. This chain uses TRBV7-9 with TRBJ2-1; possibly TRBD2 for D (6 bases). This CDR3 is built from 15 residues. The V gene lost 5 bases and the J gene lost 2 bases, with 13 bases spanning the gap. Per the germline V gene, CDR1 is SEHNR and CDR2 is FQNEAQ (reference sequence).

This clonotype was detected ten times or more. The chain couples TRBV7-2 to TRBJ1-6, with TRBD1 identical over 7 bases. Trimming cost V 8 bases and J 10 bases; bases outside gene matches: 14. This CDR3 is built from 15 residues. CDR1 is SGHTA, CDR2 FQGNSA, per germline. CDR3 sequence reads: CASSGYGQGQSPLHF. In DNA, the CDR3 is TGTGCCAGCTCTGGGTATGGGCAGGGACAGTCACCCCTCCACTTT.

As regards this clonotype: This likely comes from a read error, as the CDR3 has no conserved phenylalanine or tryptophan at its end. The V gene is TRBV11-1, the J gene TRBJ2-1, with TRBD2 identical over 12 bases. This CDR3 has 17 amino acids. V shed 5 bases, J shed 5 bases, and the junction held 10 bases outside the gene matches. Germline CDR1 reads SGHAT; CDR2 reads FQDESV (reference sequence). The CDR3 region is CASSHPSGRGWDNEQFS. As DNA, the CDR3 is TGTGCCAGCAGCCACCCTAGCGGGAGGGGTTGGGACAATGAGCAGTTCTCC.

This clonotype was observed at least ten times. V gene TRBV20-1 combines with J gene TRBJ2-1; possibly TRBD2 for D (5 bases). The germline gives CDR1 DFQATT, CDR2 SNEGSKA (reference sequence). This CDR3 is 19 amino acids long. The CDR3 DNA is TGCGCCCCCAATGTCCGGGGTTGGGTTTCTGTAAGCTCCTACAATGAGCAGTTCTTC. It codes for CAPNVRGWVSVSSYNEQFF.

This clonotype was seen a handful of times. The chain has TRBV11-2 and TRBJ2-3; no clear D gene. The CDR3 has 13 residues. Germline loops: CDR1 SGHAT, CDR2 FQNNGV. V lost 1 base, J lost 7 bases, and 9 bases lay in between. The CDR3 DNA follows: TGTGCCAGCAGCTTAGGTCCCGGGCATACGCAGTATTTT. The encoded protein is CASSLGPGHTQYF.

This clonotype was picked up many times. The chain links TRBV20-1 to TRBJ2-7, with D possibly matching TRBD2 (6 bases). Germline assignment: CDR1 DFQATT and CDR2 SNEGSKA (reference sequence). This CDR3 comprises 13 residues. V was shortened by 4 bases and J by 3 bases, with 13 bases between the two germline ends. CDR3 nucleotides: TGCAGTGCTACGGGACTCGGGGACTACGAGCAGTACTTC. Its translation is CSATGLGDYEQYF.

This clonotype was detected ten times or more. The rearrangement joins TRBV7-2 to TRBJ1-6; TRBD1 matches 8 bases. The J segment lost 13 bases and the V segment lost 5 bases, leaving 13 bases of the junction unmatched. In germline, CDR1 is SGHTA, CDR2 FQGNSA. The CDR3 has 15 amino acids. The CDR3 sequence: CASSQTGASYIPLHF. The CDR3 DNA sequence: TGTGCCAGCAGCCAGACAGGGGCTTCCTATATTCCCCTCCACTTT.

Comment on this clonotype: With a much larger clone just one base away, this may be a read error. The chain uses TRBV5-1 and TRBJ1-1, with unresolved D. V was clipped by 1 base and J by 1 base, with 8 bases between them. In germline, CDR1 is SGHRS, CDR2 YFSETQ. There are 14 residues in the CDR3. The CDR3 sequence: CASSLRNTNTEAFF. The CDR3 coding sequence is TGCGCCAGCAGCTTGCGGAACACGAACACTGAAGCTTTCTTT.

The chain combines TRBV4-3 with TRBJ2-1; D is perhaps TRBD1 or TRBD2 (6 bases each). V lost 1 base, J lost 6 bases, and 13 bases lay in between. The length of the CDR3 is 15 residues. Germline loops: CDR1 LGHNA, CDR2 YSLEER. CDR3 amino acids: CASSQAGARRNEQFF. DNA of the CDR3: TGCGCCAGCAGCCAAGCGGGGGCCAGGCGCAATGAGCAGTTCTTC.

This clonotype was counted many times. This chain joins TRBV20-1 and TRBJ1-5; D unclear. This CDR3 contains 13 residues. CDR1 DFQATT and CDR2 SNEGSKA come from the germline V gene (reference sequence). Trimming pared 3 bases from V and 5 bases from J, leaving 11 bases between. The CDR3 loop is CSARTGEDQPQHF. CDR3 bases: TGCAGTGCTAGGACCGGGGAAGATCAGCCCCAGCATTTT.

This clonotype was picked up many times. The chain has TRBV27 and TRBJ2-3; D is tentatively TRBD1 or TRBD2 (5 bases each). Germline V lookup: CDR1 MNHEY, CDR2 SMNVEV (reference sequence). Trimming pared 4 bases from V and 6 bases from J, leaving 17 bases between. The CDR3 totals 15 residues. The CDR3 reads CASSYTRPGTDTQYF. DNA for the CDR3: TGTGCCAGCAGTTACACCCGCCCTGGGACGGATACGCAGTATTTT.

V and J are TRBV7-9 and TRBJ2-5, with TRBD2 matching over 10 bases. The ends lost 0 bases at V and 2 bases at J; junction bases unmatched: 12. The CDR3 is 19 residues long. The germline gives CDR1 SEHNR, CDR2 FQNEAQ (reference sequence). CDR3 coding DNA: TGTGCCAGCAGCTTAGCCCGGTCTAGCGGGAGCTGGGAACAAGAGACCCAGTACTTC. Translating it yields CASSLARSSGSWEQETQYF.

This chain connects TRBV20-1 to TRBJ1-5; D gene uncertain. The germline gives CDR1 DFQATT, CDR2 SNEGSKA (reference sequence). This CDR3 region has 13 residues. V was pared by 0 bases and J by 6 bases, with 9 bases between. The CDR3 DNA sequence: TGCAGTGCTAGAGAGGACTTTGGTCAGCCCCAGCATTTT. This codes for CSAREDFGQPQHF.

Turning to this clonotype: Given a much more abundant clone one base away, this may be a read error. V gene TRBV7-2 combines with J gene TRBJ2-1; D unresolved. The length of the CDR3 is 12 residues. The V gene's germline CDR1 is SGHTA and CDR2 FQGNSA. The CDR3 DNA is TGTGCCAGCACCTTAGTGTGGTCTGAGCAGTTCTTC. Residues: CASTLVWSEQFF.

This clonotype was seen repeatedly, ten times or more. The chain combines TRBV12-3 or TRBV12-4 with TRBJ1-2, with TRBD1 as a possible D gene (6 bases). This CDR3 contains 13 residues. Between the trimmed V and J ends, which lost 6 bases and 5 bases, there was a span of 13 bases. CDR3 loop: CASSPGQTYGYTF. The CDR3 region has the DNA TGTGCCAGCAGCCCCGGACAGACTTATGGCTACACCTTC.

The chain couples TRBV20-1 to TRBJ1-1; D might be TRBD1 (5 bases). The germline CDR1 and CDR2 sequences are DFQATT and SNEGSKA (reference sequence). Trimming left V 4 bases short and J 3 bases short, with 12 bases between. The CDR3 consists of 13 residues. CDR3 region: CSANPTVDTEAFF. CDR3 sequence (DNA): TGCAGTGCTAACCCGACAGTGGACACTGAAGCTTTCTTT.

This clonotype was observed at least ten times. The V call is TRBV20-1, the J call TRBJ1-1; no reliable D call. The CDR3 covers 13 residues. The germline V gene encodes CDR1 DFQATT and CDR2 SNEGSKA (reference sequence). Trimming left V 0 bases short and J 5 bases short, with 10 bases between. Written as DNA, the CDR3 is TGCAGTGCTAGAGAGGGAGGACGGACTGAAGCTTTCTTT. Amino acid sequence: CSAREGGRTEAFF.

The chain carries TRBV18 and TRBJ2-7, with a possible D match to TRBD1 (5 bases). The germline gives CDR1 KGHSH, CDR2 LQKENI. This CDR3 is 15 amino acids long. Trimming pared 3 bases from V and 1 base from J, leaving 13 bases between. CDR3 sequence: CASSPQGKGSYEQYF. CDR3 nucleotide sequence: TGTGCCAGCTCACCCCAGGGAAAAGGGTCCTACGAGCAGTACTTC.

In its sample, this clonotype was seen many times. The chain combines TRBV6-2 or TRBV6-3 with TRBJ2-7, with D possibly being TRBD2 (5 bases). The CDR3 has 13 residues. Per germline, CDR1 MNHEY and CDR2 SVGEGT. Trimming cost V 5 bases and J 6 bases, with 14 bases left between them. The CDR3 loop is CASSPGGVSEQYF. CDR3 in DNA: TGTGCCAGCAGTCCCGGAGGAGTATCCGAGCAGTACTTC.

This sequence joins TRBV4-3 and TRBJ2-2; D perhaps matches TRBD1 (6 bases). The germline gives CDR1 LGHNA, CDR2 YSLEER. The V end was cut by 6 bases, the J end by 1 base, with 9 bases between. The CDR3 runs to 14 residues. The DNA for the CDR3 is TGCGCCAGCAGACAGGACAGGAACACCGGGGAGCTGTTTTTT. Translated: CASRQDRNTGELFF.